The 30 T cell receptor beta chains presented below share a single source sample, sequenced in a study of early T cells in non-severe SARS-CoV-2 infection. TCRdb reprocessed the 5' RACE reads with MiXCR, giving one entry per CDR3 protein. There are 100,000 or so distinct CDR3 sequences in the sample; roughly 14% occur only once, and about 6% lies in the top ten. Material for sequencing was whole blood. These TCRs come from an adult who was a healthcare worker with PCR-confirmed SARS-CoV-2 infection or an uninfected control (not recorded which).

This clonotype has just a few counts. The chain employs TRBV20-1 and TRBJ1-1, with D tentatively TRBD1 (5 bases). With 4 bases removed from V and 1 base from J, the gap between germline ends came to 13 bases. The CDR3 runs 14 residues. CDR1 and CDR2 (germline): DFQATT, SNEGSKA (reference sequence). CDR3 amino acids: CSAIPGTPNTEAFF. In nucleotides, the CDR3 is TGCAGTGCTATACCCGGGACCCCGAACACTGAAGCTTTCTTT.

The chain combines TRBV20-1 with TRBJ2-1; the D gene is possibly TRBD2 (6 bases). The CDR3 loop spans 14 amino acids. Germline CDR1 DFQATT, CDR2 SNEGSKA (reference sequence). V was cut by 6 bases and J by 2 bases, with 14 bases left in between. Here the CDR3 DNA reads TGCAGTGCAGAGCATAGGAGGGCCTACAATGAGCAGTTCTTC. Residues: CSAEHRRAYNEQFF.

The V call is TRBV4-2, the J call TRBJ2-1, with 10 bases fitting TRBD2. The CDR3 covers 15 residues. Germline assignment: CDR1 LGHNA and CDR2 YNFKEQ. The J segment lost 3 bases and the V segment lost 4 bases, leaving 3 bases of the junction unmatched. The CDR3 sequence is CASSRGLADYNEQFF. CDR3 DNA sequence: TGTGCCAGCAGCCGTGGACTAGCGGACTACAATGAGCAGTTCTTC.

This clonotype has only a few counts. The V and J genes are TRBV5-6 and TRBJ2-2; 9 bases map to TRBD2. The CDR3 sequence is 16 residues long. After removal of 1 base from V and 1 base from J, the junction contained 2 bases not matched to a gene. The germline CDR1 and CDR2 sequences are SGHDT and YYEEEE. The CDR3 DNA reads TGTGCCAGCAGCTTGTTACTAGCGGGGAACACCGGGGAGCTGTTTTTT. The encoded protein is CASSLLLAGNTGELFF.

This clonotype was counted ten times or more. The rearrangement links TRBV11-2 to TRBJ2-7; D remains ambiguous. This CDR3 is built from 13 residues. With 5 bases removed from V and 2 bases from J, the gap between germline ends came to 10 bases. Per the germline V gene, CDR1 is SGHAT and CDR2 is FQNNGV. The CDR3 region has the DNA TGTGCCAGCAGCCCGGTAGGACCCTACGAGCAGTACTTC. Translating gives CASSPVGPYEQYF.

The V gene is TRBV6-1, the J gene TRBJ2-7, with 11 bases lining up with TRBD2. V lost 7 bases and J lost 6; bases outside the gene matches: 14. The CDR3 is made up of 16 amino acids. Germline V gene sequence: CDR1 MNHNS, CDR2 SASEGT. This CDR3 is CASTTLAGGPLLEQYF. DNA for the CDR3: TGTGCCAGCACAACTTTAGCGGGAGGGCCTTTGCTCGAGCAGTACTTC.

This clonotype was counted many times. The chain couples TRBV20-1 to TRBJ2-3; TRBD2 aligns across 8 bases. The CDR3 length is 14 residues. V gave up 0 bases and J gave up 6 bases; unmatched junction bases: 5. Germline V gene sequence: CDR1 DFQATT, CDR2 SNEGSKA (reference sequence). The chain's CDR3 is CSARELAVSDTQYF. The CDR3 DNA is TGCAGTGCTAGAGAACTAGCGGTGTCGGATACGCAGTATTTT.

This clonotype occurred a few times. This chain joins TRBV7-3 and TRBJ2-2, with 8 bases that match TRBD1. The trim removed 0 bases at V and 5 bases at J, leaving 2 bases unmatched. The CDR3 is made up of 15 amino acids. Germline V gives CDR1 SGHTA, CDR2 FQGTGA. CDR3 coding DNA: TGTGCCAGCAGCTTAACGACAGGGGATACCGGGGAGCTGTTTTTT. As protein: CASSLTTGDTGELFF.

The rearrangement joins TRBV11-2 to TRBJ2-7; D could derive from TRBD1 or TRBD2 (5 bases each). Germline V gives CDR1 SGHAT, CDR2 FQNNGV. V was cut by 3 bases and J by 6 bases, with 15 bases left in between. The CDR3 is 14 amino acids. The DNA for the CDR3 is TGTGCCAGCAGCTTTCAAATCGGGACGGGCGAGCAGTACTTC. Protein product: CASSFQIGTGEQYF.

The chain is built from TRBV19 and TRBJ2-7; 7 bases line up with TRBD2. Germline V gene lookup returns CDR1 LNHDA and CDR2 SQIVND (reference sequence). The CDR3 covers 15 residues. J was trimmed by 0 bases and V by 1 base; bases with no gene match: 3. CDR3 sequence (DNA): TGTGCCAGTAGTATAGCCGGGACTACCTCCTACGAGCAGTACTTC. This codes for CASSIAGTTSYEQYF.

V is TRBV7-3 and J is TRBJ2-2; D not resolved. This CDR3 is 13 amino acids long. Trimming pared 5 bases from V and 6 bases from J, leaving 10 bases between. Germline values: CDR1 SGHTA, CDR2 FQGTGA. CDR3 sequence: CASSPRSSGELFF. In DNA, the CDR3 is TGTGCCAGCAGCCCACGTAGCTCCGGGGAGCTGTTTTTT.

This clonotype has just a few counts. The chain recombines TRBV24-1 with TRBJ2-5; no clear D gene. Trimming cost V 4 bases and J 1 base, with 9 bases left between them. CDR1 and CDR2 (germline): KGHDR, SFDVKD. The CDR3 runs to 14 residues. The DNA for the CDR3 is TGTGCCACCAGTGACCGGCGGACCCAAGAGACCCAGTACTTC. Translation: CATSDRRTQETQYF.

This clonotype has at least ten counts. The V gene is TRBV11-2, the J gene TRBJ2-1; tentative D call: TRBD1 (5 bases). Germline assignment: CDR1 SGHAT and CDR2 FQNNGV. V shed 0 bases and J shed 9 bases, with 6 bases lying between them. This CDR3 is built from 12 residues. The CDR3 reads CASSLDRGEQFF. CDR3 DNA: TGTGCCAGCAGCTTAGATAGGGGTGAGCAGTTCTTC.

This chain links TRBV28 with TRBJ2-1; 7 bases are shared with TRBD1. The germline V gene has CDR1 MDHEN and CDR2 SYDVKM. This CDR3 comprises 16 residues. Trimming removed 8 bases from V and 0 bases from J; junction bases left unmatched: 10. CDR3 sequence: CASRSGRGSSYNEQFF. The CDR3 region has the DNA TGTGCCAGCCGCTCGGGCAGGGGGAGCTCCTACAATGAGCAGTTCTTC.

This clonotype has ten or more counts. The V call is TRBV3-1, the J call TRBJ2-3; 12 bases match TRBD2. CDR3 size: 16 residues. V lost 3 bases and J lost 7; bases outside the gene matches: 8. CDR1 and CDR2 (germline): LGHDT, YNNKEL (reference sequence). The CDR3 DNA reads TGTGCCAGCAGCCATTTGAGAGGACTAGCGGGATATACGCAGTATTTT. Its protein product is CASSHLRGLAGYTQYF.

Ten or more counts support this clonotype. The chain joins TRBV27 to TRBJ2-1; TRBD2 matches 7 bases. Germline V lookup: CDR1 MNHEY, CDR2 SMNVEV (reference sequence). The CDR3 length is 20 residues. The V gene end was trimmed by 1 base and the J gene end by 0 bases; junction bases not matched to a gene: 15. The CDR3 reads CASSLFWSGGTYSSYNEQFF. The CDR3 coding sequence is TGTGCCAGCAGTTTATTCTGGTCGGGAGGCACATACAGCTCCTACAATGAGCAGTTCTTC.

CDR3 in DNA: TGCAGTGCTGGGGCGCGCGGCTACACCTTC. The encoded protein is CSAGARGYTF. V and J are TRBV20-1 and TRBJ1-2; D possibly corresponds to TRBD1 (5 bases). The germline V and J ends were trimmed by 5 bases and 8 bases, with 9 bases remaining between them. The CDR3 loop spans 10 amino acids. Germline lookup yields CDR1 DFQATT and CDR2 SNEGSKA (reference sequence).

This clonotype was counted ten times or more. The chain is built from TRBV7-6 and TRBJ2-3; D is unclear. Germline V CDR1 and CDR2: SGHVS, FNYEAQ. The CDR3 covers 13 residues. Trimming left V 5 bases short and J 1 base short, with 7 bases between. The CDR3 is CASSPVGTDTQYF. In DNA, the CDR3 is TGTGCCAGCAGCCCCGTTGGCACAGATACGCAGTATTTT.

CDR3 DNA: TGTGCCAGCAGCTTATCCAGTGGGGTCTCCTACAATGAGCAGTTCTTC. Amino acid sequence: CASSLSSGVSYNEQFF. The chain has TRBV7-2 and TRBJ2-1; no reliable D call. The CDR3 length is 16 residues. Germline V gene sequence: CDR1 SGHTA, CDR2 FQGNSA. The V end was cut by 2 bases, the J end by 0 bases, with 11 bases between.

The table lists this clonotype with a few counts. This chain uses TRBV29-1 with TRBJ1-3; no clear D. Trimming took off 1 base at V and 4 bases at J, with 2 bases between the two ends. Germline V gene lookup returns CDR1 SQVTM and CDR2 ANQGSEA. The length of the CDR3 is 11 residues. The CDR3 here is CSVEVGNTIYF. CDR3 DNA: TGCAGCGTTGAAGTGGGAAACACCATATATTTT.

This clonotype was observed a handful of times. V is TRBV5-1 and J is TRBJ2-2; tentative D call: TRBD1 (5 bases). The CDR3 has 17 amino acids. Germline V gene lookup returns CDR1 SGHRS and CDR2 YFSETQ. V gave up 0 bases and J gave up 0 bases, with 12 bases separating them. The CDR3: CASSLEGLVANTGELFF. As DNA, the CDR3 is TGCGCCAGCAGCTTGGAGGGGTTAGTCGCGAACACCGGGGAGCTGTTTTTT.

The V gene is TRBV6-5, the J gene TRBJ1-4; D gene unclear. Trimming removed 2 bases from V and 10 bases from J, with 11 bases in between. Germline V gives CDR1 MNHEY, CDR2 SVGAGI. This CDR3 has 13 residues. The DNA for the CDR3 is TGTGCCAGCAGTTACAGCTCTGCCGGAAAACTGTTTTTT. Translation gives CASSYSSAGKLFF.

The chain links TRBV28 to TRBJ1-2; 9 bases line up with TRBD1. Trimming at V came to 5 bases and at J to 4 bases, leaving 5 bases not matched to a gene. CDR1 MDHEN and CDR2 SYDVKM come from the germline V gene. This CDR3 comprises 14 residues. The CDR3 spells CASSGTGSAYGYTF. The CDR3, as DNA: TGTGCCAGCAGTGGGACAGGGTCTGCCTATGGCTACACCTTC.

This clonotype came up a few times. The chain combines TRBV30 with TRBJ2-1, with unresolved D. The germline V gene encodes CDR1 GTSNPN and CDR2 SVGIG (reference sequence). This CDR3 spans 13 amino acids. The V gene lost 0 bases and the J gene lost 5 bases, with 8 bases spanning the gap. The CDR3 here is CAWSVGINNEQFF. The CDR3 coding sequence is TGTGCCTGGAGTGTGGGAATCAACAATGAGCAGTTCTTC. The full variable domain, completed using reference TRBV30 and TRBJ2-1, is SQTIHQWPATLVQPVGSPLSLECTVEGTSNPNLYWYRQAAGRGLQLLFYSVGIGQISSEVPQNLSASRPQDRQFILSSKKLLLSDSGFYLCAWSVGINNEQFFGPGTRLTVL.

This clonotype has more than one count but fewer than ten. The chain employs TRBV28 and TRBJ1-3; D unclear. V dropped 5 bases and J dropped 4 bases, with 3 bases sitting between them. The length of the CDR3 is 11 residues. The germline CDR1 and CDR2 sequences are MDHEN and SYDVKM. The CDR3: CASSPGNTIYF. The CDR3 region has the DNA TGTGCCAGCAGTCCCGGAAACACCATATATTTT.

This clonotype has a count of ten or more. The V and J genes are TRBV7-2 and TRBJ2-5; no definite D call. V lost 2 bases, J lost 5 bases, and 9 bases lay in between. Germline-derived CDR1 and CDR2 are SGHTA and FQGNSA. The CDR3 is 13 amino acids. For the CDR3, the DNA is TGTGCCAGCAGCTTACAGGTTGAGGAGACCCAGTACTTC. Encoded protein: CASSLQVEETQYF.

The chain uses TRBV2 and TRBJ2-1, with 11 bases that match TRBD2. The V gene's germline CDR1 is SNHLY and CDR2 FYNNEI. The CDR3 has 14 residues. The V gene end was trimmed by 7 bases and the J gene end by 7 bases; junction bases not matched to a gene: 6. CDR3 region: CASKTSGTFNEQFF. In DNA, the CDR3 is TGTGCCAGCAAGACTAGCGGGACGTTTAATGAGCAGTTCTTC. The variable domain in full, completed from reference TRBV2 and TRBJ2-1, reads EPEVTQTPSHQVTQMGQEVILRCVPISNHLYFYWYRQILGQKVEFLVSFYNNEISEKSEIFDDQFSVERPDGSNFTLKIRSTKLEDSAMYFCASKTSGTFNEQFFGPGTRLTVL.

The CDR3 nucleotides read TGTGCCAGCAGCACTACAGTCGCCCCCTACGAGCAGTACTTC. It specifies CASSTTVAPYEQYF. This rearrangement joins TRBV13 to TRBJ2-7; D unresolved. Germline V gene sequence: CDR1 PRHDT, CDR2 FYEKMQ (reference sequence). This CDR3 is 14 amino acids long. V lost 5 bases and J 2 bases, leaving 13 bases between the germline ends.

This clonotype showed up many times. The genes are TRBV6-6 and TRBJ2-5; the D is unclear. CDR1 is MNHNY, CDR2 SVGAGI, per germline (reference sequence). This CDR3 has 13 amino acids. The V end lost 6 bases, the J end lost 5 bases, and 13 bases lay between the germline ends. The CDR3 spells CASSQWVRETQYF. The CDR3 DNA sequence: TGTGCCAGCAGCCAATGGGTCCGGGAGACCCAGTACTTC.

For this clonotype: With a much larger clone just one base away, this may be a read error. This chain joins TRBV3-1 and TRBJ2-3; no firm D call. This CDR3 comprises 13 residues. In germline, CDR1 is LGHDT, CDR2 YNNKEL (reference sequence). The CDR3 DNA is TGTGCCGGCAGCCAATTGGGAAAGCTAACGCAGTATTTT. It translates to CAGSQLGKLTQYF.